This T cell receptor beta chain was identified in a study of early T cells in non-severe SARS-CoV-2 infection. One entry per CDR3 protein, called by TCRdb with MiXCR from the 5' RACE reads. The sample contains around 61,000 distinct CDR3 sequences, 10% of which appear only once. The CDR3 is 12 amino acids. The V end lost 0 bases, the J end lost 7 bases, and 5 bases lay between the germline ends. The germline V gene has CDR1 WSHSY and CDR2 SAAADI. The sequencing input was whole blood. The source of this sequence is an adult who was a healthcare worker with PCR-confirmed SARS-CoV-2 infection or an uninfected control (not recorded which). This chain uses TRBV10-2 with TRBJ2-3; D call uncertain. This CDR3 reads CASSESGHTQYF. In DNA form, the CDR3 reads TGCGCCAGCAGTGAGTCAGGTCATACGCAGTATTTT.